This T cell receptor beta chain was found in a study of spatial heterogeneity in lung cancer. Regarding time point: sample taken at primary tumor resection. This clonotype appeared many times. One entry per CDR3 protein, called by TCRdb with MiXCR from the 5' RACE reads. The sample lists around 10,000 distinct CDR3 sequences, about 4% occurring once. Trimming removed 0 bases from V and 6 bases from J; junction bases left unmatched: 0. Germline V gene sequence: CDR1 SGHRS, CDR2 YFSETQ. The CDR3 contains 13 residues. The chain combines TRBV5-1 with TRBJ2-7, with TRBD1 matching over 10 bases. Specimen: PBMCs, collected at surgery. The receptor was derived from a female donor with early-stage non-small cell lung cancer. The CDR3 DNA is TGCGCCAGCAGCTTGGGGGACAGGGGCGAGCAGTACTTC. This gives the protein CASSLGDRGEQYF.